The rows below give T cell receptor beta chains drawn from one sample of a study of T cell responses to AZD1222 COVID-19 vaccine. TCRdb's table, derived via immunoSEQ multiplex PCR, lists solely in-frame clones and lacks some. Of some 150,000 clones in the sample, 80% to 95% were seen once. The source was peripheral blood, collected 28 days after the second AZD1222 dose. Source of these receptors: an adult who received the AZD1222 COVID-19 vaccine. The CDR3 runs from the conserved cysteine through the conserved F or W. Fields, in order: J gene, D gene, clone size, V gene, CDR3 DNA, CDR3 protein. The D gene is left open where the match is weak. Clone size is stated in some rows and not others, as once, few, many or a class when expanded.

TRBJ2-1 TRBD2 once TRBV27 TGTGCCAGCAGACCGACTAGCGGGGTAGGGAATGAGCAGTTCTTC CASRPTSGVGNEQFF
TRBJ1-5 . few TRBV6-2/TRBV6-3 TGTGCCAGCAGTAGAATACAGGGTAGCAATCAGCCCCAGCATTTT CASSRIQGSNQPQHF
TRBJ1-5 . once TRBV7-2 TGTGCCAGCAGGTCAACAGGGACTCAGCCCCAGCATTTT CASRSTGTQPQHF
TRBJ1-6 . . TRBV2 TGTGCCACCATGGGAGGGGGGAACTCACCCCTCCACTTT CATMGGGNSPLHF
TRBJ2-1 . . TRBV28 TGTGCCAGCAGCAGAGGATCCACCTACAATGAGCAGTTCTTC CASSRGSTYNEQFF
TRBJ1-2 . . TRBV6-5 TGTGCCAGCAGTACCAACCCAAGAGGGGGCTATGGCTACACCTTC CASSTNPRGGYGYTF
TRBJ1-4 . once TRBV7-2 TGTGCCAGCAGCGATCGGCCTGCAACTAATGAAAAACTGTTTTTT CASSDRPATNEKLFF
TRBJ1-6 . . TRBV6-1 TGTGCCAGCAGTGAACCCCAGGGCCCTGGCTCACCCCTCCACTTT CASSEPQGPGSPLHF
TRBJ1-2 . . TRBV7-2 TGTGCCAGCAGCTTATTCCTCGGGGGGCCCTATGGCTACACCTTC CASSLFLGGPYGYTF
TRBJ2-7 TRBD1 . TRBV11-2 TGTGCCAGCGGTACAGACAGGGTATCCTACGAGCAGTACTTC CASGTDRVSYEQYF
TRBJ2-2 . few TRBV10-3 TGTGCCATCAGTGGGGCCGGGGAGCTGTTTTTT CAISGAGELFF
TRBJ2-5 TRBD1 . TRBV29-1 TGCAGCGTACGAGCGAGGGGGCGAGAGACCCAGTACTTC CSVRARGRETQYF
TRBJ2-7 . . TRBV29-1 TGCAGCGTTGAAGGGGGTGAGGGCTACGAGCAGTACTTC CSVEGGEGYEQYF
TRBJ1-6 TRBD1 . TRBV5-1 TGCGCCAGCTGCCGGACGGGACAGAATTCACCCCTCCACTTT CASCRTGQNSPLHF
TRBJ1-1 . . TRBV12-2 TGTGCAAGTCGCCTAGGAGGGGACTGGCGTACTGAAGCTTTCTTT CASRLGGDWRTEAFF
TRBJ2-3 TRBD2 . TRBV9 TGTGCCAGCAGCGCTGCTAGCGGGGGGGACACAGATACGCAGTATTTT CASSAASGGDTDTQYF